This T cell receptor beta chain was obtained from a study of T cell repertoires in cytomegalovirus infection. Study-level background: It can be stated that public TCR beta signatures indicated CMV infection as well as a matching HLA type. Findings and caveats of the study: Ex vivo, HLA-C-restricted CMV-specific TCR beta clonotypes prevailed over the rest of the response.

This clonotype was counted only a few times. Antigen: not known. One entry per CDR3 protein results from TCRdb running MiXCR on the reads. The sample consists of some 170,000 distinct CDR3 sequences, about a sixth of them appearing once. The CDR3 runs 14 residues. The V gene lost 9 bases and the J gene lost 0 bases, with 12 bases spanning the gap. The specimen was CD8+ T cells from PBMCs. The clonotype comes from a human donor in good health (CMV status not recorded). Some clones in this sample may be carry-over from other donors' samples. The chain combines TRBV23-1 with TRBJ2-1, with D uncertain. TRBV23-1 falls under the ORF class, with uncertain function. CDR3 region: CARTRWCSYNEQFF. DNA for the CDR3: TGCGCCAGAACCCGGTGGTGCTCCTACAATGAGCAGTTCTTC.